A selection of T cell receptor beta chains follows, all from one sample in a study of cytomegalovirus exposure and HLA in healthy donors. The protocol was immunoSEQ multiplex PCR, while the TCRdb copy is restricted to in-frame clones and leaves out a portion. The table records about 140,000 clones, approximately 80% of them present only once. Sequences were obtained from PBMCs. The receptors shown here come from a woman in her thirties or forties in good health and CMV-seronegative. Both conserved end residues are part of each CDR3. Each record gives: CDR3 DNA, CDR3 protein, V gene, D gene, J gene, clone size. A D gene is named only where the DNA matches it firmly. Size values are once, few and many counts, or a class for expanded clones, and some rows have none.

DNA: TGTGCCAGCTCCCCAGGGGGGGAGCAGCCCCAGCATTTT
CDR3: CASSPGGEQPQHF
V: TRBV18
D: TRBD1
J: TRBJ1-5
size: -

DNA: TGTGCCAGCGCGACTAAGGGTTCACCCCTCCACTTT
CDR3: CASATKGSPLHF
V: TRBV21-1
D: -
J: TRBJ1-6
size: -

DNA: TGTGCCAGCAGTGAACCCTTGGTGAGCTTCTCCTACGAGCAGTACTTC
CDR3: CASSEPLVSFSYEQYF
V: TRBV6-1
D: -
J: TRBJ2-7
size: once

DNA: TGTGCCAGCAGCCCCGACCGCAAGCGGGTAGACTTTAACACCGGGGAGCTGTTTTTT
CDR3: CASSPDRKRVDFNTGELFF
V: TRBV9
D: -
J: TRBJ2-2
size: -

DNA: TGTGCCAGCAGTTCACCCGGGACAGATCTTAGGACTGAAGCTTTCTTT
CDR3: CASSSPGTDLRTEAFF
V: TRBV6-5
D: TRBD1
J: TRBJ1-1
size: -

DNA: TGTGCCAGCAGACAGTTCCCGACCGGGAACACTGAAGCTTTCTTT
CDR3: CASRQFPTGNTEAFF
V: TRBV6-5
D: -
J: TRBJ1-1
size: -

DNA: TGTGCCAGCAGCTTAGCGGATAGTGTAGCAGGAAACACCATATATTTT
CDR3: CASSLADSVAGNTIYF
V: TRBV7-9
D: -
J: TRBJ1-3
size: -

DNA: TGTGCCAGCAGTGTACAGGGCGTATTGCATGGCTACACCTTC
CDR3: CASSVQGVLHGYTF
V: TRBV6-1
D: -
J: TRBJ1-2
size: few

DNA: TGTGCTAGTGGCCCCAGGACAGAGGGCACTGAAGCTTTCTTT
CDR3: CASGPRTEGTEAFF
V: TRBV12-5
D: -
J: TRBJ1-1
size: -

DNA: TGTGCCAGCAGCTTATTTGCCAAACAGGGTTCTGATGGCTACACCTTC
CDR3: CASSLFAKQGSDGYTF
V: TRBV7-9
D: -
J: TRBJ1-2
size: -

DNA: TGTGCCAGCAGCTTACTCGCCGCAGGGACAATAACTGAAGCTTTCTTT
CDR3: CASSLLAAGTITEAFF
V: TRBV7-9
D: -
J: TRBJ1-1
size: -

DNA: TGTGCCAGTAGTTTCGGGACAGCTAGTGGTACTGAAGCTTTCTTT
CDR3: CASSFGTASGTEAFF
V: TRBV19
D: TRBD1
J: TRBJ1-1
size: -

DNA: TGTGCCAGTAGTCCTGTGACAAGCCCGCCCGGCTACACCTTC
CDR3: CASSPVTSPPGYTF
V: TRBV19
D: -
J: TRBJ1-2
size: -

DNA: TGTGCCAGCAGCTTAGAGGGGGCGAGTGGGGGCTACACCTTC
CDR3: CASSLEGASGGYTF
V: TRBV7-9
D: TRBD1
J: TRBJ1-2
size: -

DNA: TGTGCCAGCAGCCGGGCCGAGGGTATACATGAGCAGTTCTTC
CDR3: CASSRAEGIHEQFF
V: TRBV6-6
D: -
J: TRBJ2-1
size: once

DNA: TGCGCCAGCAGCTCTGGGACAGCGCGCTACGAGCAGTACTTC
CDR3: CASSSGTARYEQYF
V: TRBV5-1
D: TRBD1
J: TRBJ2-7
size: -